Given below is one TCR beta chain in context. The target antigen is unknown. This record comes from a study of cytomegalovirus exposure and HLA in healthy donors. Sequencing was performed with immunoSEQ multiplex PCR; in TCRdb, only in-frame clones are kept and a portion is missing. Of 150,000 to 200,000 clones in the sample, around 85% were seen once. The CDR3 runs 15 residues. Germline CDR1 reads SGDLS; CDR2 reads YYNGEE. V was pared by 0 bases and J by 2 bases, with 3 bases of the junction left unmatched. General study findings and limits: Rarity characterized most TCR sequences, yet some public TCRs appeared in many donors. Reported results showed that the classifier diagnosed cytomegalovirus status with high specificity and sensitivity.

The V call is TRBV9, the J call TRBJ2-3; the match to TRBD2 covers 7 bases. The sample taken for sequencing was PBMCs. The origin of this receptor is a man aged 30 to 45 in good health and CMV-seropositive. The CDR3 region has the DNA TGTGCCAGCAGCGTAGAGGGAGGGAACACAGATACGCAGTATTTT. Encoded protein: CASSVEGGNTDTQYF.